Listed below are T cell receptor beta chains from one sample, sequenced in a study of CD8 T cells in Susac syndrome. In TCRdb, the immunoSEQ multiplex PCR reads were re-called with MiXCR into one record per CDR3 protein. Here the sample spans about 140,000 distinct CDR3 sequences, more than 85% being singletons. The sample consisted of CD4+ T cells from PBMCs. The receptors were sampled from a human donor with Susac syndrome. Both conserved end residues are part of each CDR3. D genes are given only for firm matches. Clone size appears in some rows only: once, few, many, or a class for an expanded clone.

14	TRBJ2-7	TRBV7-9	-	-	CASSVSRVQDEQYF	TGTGCCAGCAGCGTTAGTCGCGTACAGGACGAGCAGTACTTC
12	TRBJ1-5	TRBV20-1	-	TRBD1	CSATTGGQPQHF	TGCAGTGCCACTACAGGGGGTCAGCCCCAGCATTTT
14	TRBJ1-5	TRBV9	-	-	CASSGGQPGQPQHF	TGTGCCAGCAGTGGAGGGCAACCTGGGCAGCCCCAGCATTTT
15	TRBJ1-2	TRBV28	-	TRBD1	CASRSPGQTRGGYTF	TGTGCCAGCAGATCCCCGGGACAGACCCGCGGTGGCTACACCTTC
14	TRBJ2-5	TRBV11-1	-	-	CASSFPSAWETQYF	TGTGCCAGCAGCTTCCCTTCGGCCTGGGAGACCCAGTACTTC
15	TRBJ2-1	TRBV29-1	once	-	CSVEEGGGISDEQFF	TGCAGCGTTGAAGAGGGAGGCGGGATCAGCGATGAGCAGTTCTTC
14	TRBJ2-5	TRBV5-4	-	-	CASSWLGAQETQYF	TGTGCCAGCAGCTGGCTAGGGGCCCAAGAGACCCAGTACTTC
16	TRBJ2-4	TRBV5-4	-	-	CASSSTGNLAKNIQYF	TGTGCCAGCAGCTCCACAGGAAATCTAGCCAAAAACATTCAGTACTTC
18	TRBJ2-6	TRBV9	-	-	CASSPRGSDLSGANVLTF	TGTGCCAGCAGCCCCCGGGGCAGCGATCTCTCTGGGGCCAACGTCCTGACTTTC
14	TRBJ2-3	TRBV20-1	-	-	CSACYHPVTDTQYF	TGCAGTGCTTGCTACCACCCGGTAACAGATACGCAGTATTTT
19	TRBJ2-3	TRBV7-3	-	TRBD2	CASSPTGTSGGRAGDTQYF	TGTGCCAGCAGCCCTACCGGGACTAGCGGGGGCAGGGCCGGCGATACGCAGTATTTT
19	TRBJ2-2	TRBV15	-	-	CATSREEEERAQNTGELFF	TGTGCCACCAGCAGAGAGGAGGAGGAGCGAGCTCAGAACACCGGGGAGCTGTTTTTT
15	TRBJ1-6	TRBV9	-	-	CASSVGGADNSPLHF	TGTGCCAGCAGCGTAGGAGGGGCTGATAATTCACCCCTCCACTTT
14	TRBJ1-4	TRBV4-2	once	-	CASSQITAKEKLFF	TGTGCCAGCAGTCAAATTACGGCGAAAGAAAAACTGTTTTTT
15	TRBJ1-2	TRBV29-1	-	-	CSVHRVTVGDYGYTF	TGCAGCGTCCACCGGGTGACAGTAGGGGACTATGGCTACACCTTC
11	TRBJ1-1	TRBV30	-	-	CAWRGLERSFF	TGTGCCTGGAGGGGACTTGAAAGGTCTTTCTTT
13	TRBJ2-3	TRBV30	-	TRBD2	CAWRGGGTDTQYF	TGTGCCTGGAGGGGCGGGGGGACAGATACGCAGTATTTT
13	TRBJ2-1	TRBV6-5	-	TRBD2	CAKPSGRANEQFF	TGTGCCAAACCTAGCGGGAGGGCCAATGAGCAGTTCTTC
14	TRBJ1-3	TRBV9	-	TRBD1	CASSSGDRGNTIYF	TGTGCCAGCAGCTCGGGAGACAGGGGGAACACCATATATTTT
15	TRBJ2-2	TRBV19	once	-	CASRAGPLNTGELFF	TGTGCCAGTAGGGCGGGACCCCTGAACACCGGGGAGCTGTTTTTT
18	TRBJ2-3	TRBV5-4	-	TRBD2	CASSLVGSGGAVTDTQYF	TGTGCCAGCAGCTTGGTCGGTAGCGGGGGGGCAGTCACAGATACGCAGTATTTT
17	TRBJ2-1	TRBV3-1	once	TRBD2	CASSQGRGGTYYNEQFF	TGTGCCAGCAGCCAAGGACGCGGGGGGACCTACTACAATGAGCAGTTCTTC
13	TRBJ2-1	TRBV15	-	-	CATRSPLYNEQFF	TGTGCCACCAGGAGCCCGCTATACAATGAGCAGTTCTTC
16	TRBJ2-7	TRBV20-1	-	-	CSARETPPKTYYEQYF	TGCAGTGCTAGAGAGACGCCCCCAAAGACCTACTACGAGCAGTACTTC
14	TRBJ1-4	TRBV12-5	-	TRBD1	CASGRDSVLFPLFF	TGTGCTAGTGGCCGGGACAGTGTATTATTCCCCCTGTTTTTT
12	TRBJ1-3	TRBV20-1	-	-	CSASVSGNTIYF	TGCAGTGCTAGTGTGTCTGGAAACACCATATATTTT
14	TRBJ1-5	TRBV28	once	-	CASSPGAVNQPQHF	TGTGCCAGCAGCCCCGGGGCGGTCAATCAGCCCCAGCATTTT
16	TRBJ2-7	TRBV7-9	-	-	CASSPTMWETIYEQYF	TGTGCCAGCAGCCCCACTATGTGGGAGACGATCTACGAGCAGTACTTC
17	TRBJ2-6	TRBV30	-	-	CAWSNELVLSGANVLTF	TGTGCCTGGAGCAACGAACTAGTTCTATCTGGGGCCAACGTCCTGACTTTC
14	TRBJ2-3	TRBV24-1	-	-	CATSDNRASDTQYF	TGTGCCACCAGTGATAATAGGGCGTCAGATACGCAGTATTTT
17	TRBJ2-3	TRBV3-1	-	TRBD2	CASSQRPGLAGTDTQYF	TGTGCCAGCAGCCAGAGACCGGGACTAGCGGGCACAGATACGCAGTATTTT